This is a list of T cell receptor beta chains from one sample in a study of T cell repertoires in cytomegalovirus infection. Which antigens these TCRs recognize remains unknown. A single record per CDR3 protein comes from TCRdb applying MiXCR to the reads. Found here are 700,000 to 900,000 distinct CDR3 sequences, about 27% of them singletons; the top ten hold about an eighth. The material was cultured CD8+ T cells from PBMCs, obtained from culture after CMV antigen stimulation. The receptors here all came from a human donor in good health (CMV status not recorded). Some clones in this sample may be carry-over from other donors' samples. Each CDR3 is given with its conserved first and last residue. The D gene is left open where the match is weak. Expanded clones get a size class; other rows say once, few or many, or leave the size out.

clone size	V gene	J gene	D gene	CDR3 DNA	CDR3 protein
few	TRBV6-5	TRBJ1-4	NA	TGTGCCAGCAGTCCACTGGGAGCAAATGAAAAACTGTTTTTT	CASSPLGANEKLFF
NA	TRBV7-9	TRBJ2-1	NA	TGTGCCAGCAGCAACCCCCCGGGGAAGGGGCCGGCCAATGAGCAGTTCTTC	CASSNPPGKGPANEQFF
few	TRBV5-6	TRBJ2-7	NA	TGTGCCAGCAGCTTGGTCCAGTACGAGCAGTACTTC	CASSLVQYEQYF
NA	TRBV6-5	TRBJ1-2	NA	TGTGCCAGCAGTTACTCGACTGCCGATGGCTACACCTTC	CASSYSTADGYTF
NA	TRBV29-1	TRBJ2-5	TRBD2	TGCAGCGTTGACGGACTAGCGGGGCGAGAGACCCAGTACTTC	CSVDGLAGRETQYF
NA	TRBV12-3/TRBV12-4	TRBJ2-7	TRBD2	TGTGCCAGCAGTAACGCCGAGGGCGGGGGAGACTCCTACGAGCAGTACTTC	CASSNAEGGGDSYEQYF
NA	TRBV4-1	TRBJ2-1	NA	TGCGCCAGCAGCCAAGTCCAGAGTCGCTTTAATGAGCAGTTCTTC	CASSQVQSRFNEQFF
few	TRBV6-5	TRBJ2-7	NA	TGTGCCAGCAGTTACCGTGCGGCAGGTTCCTACGAGCAGTACTTC	CASSYRAAGSYEQYF
NA	TRBV2	TRBJ2-1	NA	TGTGCCAGCAGTGGGGTCGGCGGGAATGAGCAGTTCTTC	CASSGVGGNEQFF
few	TRBV5-6	TRBJ1-6	NA	TGTGCCAGCAGCTCCACTCGTACTGGGGACTCACCCCTCCACTTT	CASSSTRTGDSPLHF
NA	TRBV10-3	TRBJ2-5	TRBD1	TGTGCCACCAGACAGGGCCCAGAGACCCAGTACTTC	CATRQGPETQYF
few	TRBV6-2/TRBV6-3	TRBJ2-1	NA	TGTGCCAGCAGTTCGGGGAGCGGATATTTCTTC	CASSSGSGYFF
NA	TRBV19	TRBJ1-1	NA	TGTGCCAGTAGTATAGGTTACACTGAAGCTTTCTTT	CASSIGYTEAFF
NA	TRBV7-6	TRBJ2-1	TRBD1	TGTGCCAGCAGCCGTCGGACAGGGGACTACAATGAGCAGTTCTTC	CASSRRTGDYNEQFF
few	TRBV10-3	TRBJ2-1	TRBD1	TGTGCCACCCGTGCGTCGTGGGACAGGGGAGAAAATGAGCAGTTCTTC	CATRASWDRGENEQFF
NA	TRBV19	TRBJ2-2	TRBD1	TGTGCCAGTAGTGCAGGACAGGGGACGCTGTTTTTT	CASSAGQGTLFF
NA	TRBV19	TRBJ1-5	NA	TGTGCCAGTAGTAGCGATGGTAGCAATCAGCCCCAGCATTTT	CASSSDGSNQPQHF
once	TRBV12-5	TRBJ2-2	NA	TGTGCTAGTGGTTTGGTAGGACTCGACCCAGACCGGAACACCGGGGAGCTGTTTTTT	CASGLVGLDPDRNTGELFF
NA	TRBV6-2/TRBV6-3	TRBJ2-1	NA	TGTTCCAGCAGTGTCGGGCACTTTGACGTGAATGAGCAGTTATTC	CSSSVGHFDVNEQLF
many	TRBV6-5	TRBJ1-1	NA	TGTGCCAGCAGACTTTCTCCGAGGGGGGGAACTGAAGCTTTCTTT	CASRLSPRGGTEAFF
many	TRBV12-3/TRBV12-4	TRBJ1-1	NA	TGTGCCAGCAGCCCCCCGTGGTCCCGAACGGGCACTGAAGCTTTCTTT	CASSPPWSRTGTEAFF
many	TRBV7-6	TRBJ2-1	NA	TGTGCCAGCAGCTTATTGTGGGCCGAGCAGTTCTTC	CASSLLWAEQFF
many	TRBV7-2	TRBJ1-1	NA	TGTGCCAGCAGCTCCCAAGGACGGCTGAACACTGAAGCTTTCTTT	CASSSQGRLNTEAFF